One sample yielded the 5 T cell receptor beta chains listed below, sequenced in a study of regulatory T cells in long-lasting Graves disease. The time point here: newly diagnosed GD, antithyroid drugs for less than 3 months. The TCR library used RNA extracted from PBMCs. According to the study, TCR beta libraries were built with iRepertoire HTBI primers and CDR3-region Arm-PCR. TCRdb reanalysed the multiplex PCR reads using MiXCR and keeps one entry per CDR3 protein. This table holds some 250,000 distinct CDR3 sequences, approximately 18% found once. The same sample was also studied in work on T cells in Graves' hyperthyroidism and ophthalmopathy.

Sequenced material: peripheral blood mononuclear cells (PBMCs), taken at new diagnosis, from a patient treated with antithyroid drugs. The receptors shown here come from a woman aged 25-40 years with Graves disease.

This clonotype was found many times. The chain couples TRBV13 to TRBJ2-7; 8 bases line up with TRBD2. The germline gives CDR1 PRHDT, CDR2 FYEKMQ (reference sequence). The CDR3 covers 17 residues. Trimming cost V 6 bases and J 0 bases; bases outside gene matches: 13. The CDR3 bases are TGTGCCAGCAGTTTTACCTTAGGACTAGCTCTCTCCTACGAGCAGTACTTC. This gives the protein CASSFTLGLALSYEQYF.

The V gene is TRBV6-9, the J gene TRBJ1-2; D unclear. Per germline, CDR1 MNHGY and CDR2 SVAAGI. The V end lost 2 bases, the J end lost 4 bases, and 11 bases lay between the germline ends. The CDR3 loop spans 14 amino acids. The CDR3 sequence is CASSYRPEVYGYTF. The CDR3 nucleotides are TGTGCCAGCAGTTATCGACCCGAAGTCTATGGCTACACCTTC.

Turning to this clonotype: With only one base between it and a far larger clone, this is likely a read error. The chain couples TRBV2 to TRBJ2-5; 8 bases are a match to TRBD2. The DNA end is a closer match to TRBJ2-1, so the J assignment may be wrong. Germline V gene lookup returns CDR1 SNHLY and CDR2 FYNNEI. CDR3 length equals 13 residues. The CDR3 region has the DNA TGTGCCAGCGGTGGCCCCAGCGGGAGCAAGCAGTTCTTC. Translating gives CASGGPSGSKQFF.

The table lists this clonotype with many counts. The chain uses TRBV7-6 and TRBJ1-3; D is undetermined. This CDR3 has 16 residues. Germline CDR1 SGHVS, CDR2 FNYEAQ. V lost 1 base, J lost 0 bases, and 10 bases lay in between. The CDR3: CASSLEQRRSGNTIYF. CDR3 nucleotides: TGTGCCAGCAGCTTAGAGCAAAGGCGCTCTGGAAACACCATATATTTT.

There are many counts of this clonotype. The CDR3 bases are TGTGCCAGCAGCGACGACAGGGTCAATGAAAAACTGTTTTTT. This translates into CASSDDRVNEKLFF. The chain carries TRBV3-1 and TRBJ1-4, with TRBD1 matching 7 bases. J gave up 5 bases and V 5 bases, and 5 bases lay outside the gene matches. Germline V lookup: CDR1 LGHDT, CDR2 YNNKEL (reference sequence). The CDR3 is 14 amino acids.